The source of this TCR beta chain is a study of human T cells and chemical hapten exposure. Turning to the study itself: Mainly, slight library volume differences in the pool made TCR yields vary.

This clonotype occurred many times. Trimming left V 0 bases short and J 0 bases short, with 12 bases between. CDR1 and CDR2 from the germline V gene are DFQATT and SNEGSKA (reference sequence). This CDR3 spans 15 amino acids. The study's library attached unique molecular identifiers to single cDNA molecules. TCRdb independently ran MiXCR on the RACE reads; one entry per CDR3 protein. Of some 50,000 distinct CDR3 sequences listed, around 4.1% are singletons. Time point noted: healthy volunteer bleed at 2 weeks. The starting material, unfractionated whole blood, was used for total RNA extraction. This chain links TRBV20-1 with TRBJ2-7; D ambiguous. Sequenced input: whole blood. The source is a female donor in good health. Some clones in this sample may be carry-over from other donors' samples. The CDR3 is CSARDGRQSSYEQYF. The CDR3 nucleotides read TGCAGTGCTAGAGATGGACGGCAGAGCTCCTACGAGCAGTACTTC.